These 32 T cell receptor beta chains share one sample of origin, sequenced in a study of cytomegalovirus exposure and HLA in healthy donors. PCR involved 60 Vbeta and 13 Jbeta primers. Profiling relied on immunoSEQ multiplex PCR, and the TCRdb table lists in-frame clones only, not all of them. The sample features tens of thousands of clones, with over 2% in its top ten. The source material was PBMCs. Receptors were obtained from a woman aged 18-30 years in good health and CMV-seronegative.

The J gene is TRBJ2-7, the V gene TRBV6-7; 7 positions agree with TRBD1. TRBV6-7 is known as an ORF, though its function is uncertain. V lost 4 bases to trimming and J lost 0 bases; unmatched junction nucleotides: 15. The CDR3 is 18 residues long. The CDR3 nucleotides read TGTGCCAGCAGTTGGCCCCCCAACAGGGGTCCTAGCTCCTACGAGCAGTACTTC. Translated: CASSWPPNRGPSSYEQYF.

The V and J genes are TRBV28 and TRBJ2-7; 7 nucleotides agree with TRBD1. The junction had 0 bases not matched to a gene; V was cut back by 4 bases and J by 3 bases. The CDR3 has 12 residues. From germline, CDR1 is MDHEN and CDR2 SYDVKM. CDR3 nucleotides: TGTGCCAGCAGTTCAGGGGGCTACGAGCAGTACTTC. Translated, it gives CASSSGGYEQYF.

The chain joins TRBV4-1 to TRBJ2-7; 8 bases are shared with TRBD1. Trimming cost V 1 base and J 6 bases; bases outside gene matches: 8. The CDR3 contains 15 residues. Germline V lookup: CDR1 MGHRA, CDR2 YSYEKL. CDR3 nucleotide sequence: TGCGCCAGCAGCCAAGGGGGGGTCAGGGGGCGCGAGCAGTACTTC. Translated: CASSQGGVRGREQYF.

The chain links TRBV5-1 to TRBJ2-7; the D gene is possibly TRBD2 (6 bases). V was cut by 0 bases and J by 0 bases, with 10 bases left in between. CDR3 length equals 15 residues. Germline V gene sequence: CDR1 SGHRS, CDR2 YFSETQ. CDR3 sequence: CASSLEPGLSYEQYF. The CDR3 DNA is TGCGCCAGCAGCTTGGAACCGGGACTCTCCTACGAGCAGTACTTC. Drawing the rest from reference TRBV5-1 and TRBJ2-7, the complete variable domain is KAGVTQTPRYLIKTRGQQVTLSCSPISGHRSVSWYQQTPGQGLQFLFEYFSETQRNKGNFPGRFSGRQFSNSRSEMNVSTLELGDSALYLCASSLEPGLSYEQYFGPGTRLTVT.

The chain uses TRBV11-2 and TRBJ1-6, with a weak D call TRBD1 (6 bases). The CDR3 is made up of 16 amino acids. Deletions cut 0 bases from V and 7 bases from J, with 13 bases between. Germline lookup yields CDR1 SGHAT and CDR2 FQNNGV. CDR3 nucleotides: TGTGCCAGCAGCTTAGAAAGGGCAGGGGTAAATTCACCCCTCCACTTT. This gives the protein CASSLERAGVNSPLHF.

This chain joins TRBV19 and TRBJ1-1; weak D call: TRBD1 (6 bases). The CDR3 runs to 13 residues. Looked up from germline, CDR1 is LNHDA and CDR2 is SQIVND (reference sequence). V shed 3 bases and J shed 3 bases, with 8 bases lying between them. CDR3 region: CASSIRGYTEAFF. The DNA for the CDR3 is TGTGCCAGTAGTATCAGGGGTTACACTGAAGCTTTCTTT.

J is TRBJ1-1 and V is TRBV29-1; D is uncertain. The germline V gene has CDR1 SQVTM and CDR2 ANQGSEA. This CDR3 comprises 13 residues. Trimming took 4 bases from V and 0 from J, leaving 9 bases between them. CDR3: CSVVVTMNTEAFF. In nucleotides, the CDR3 is TGCAGCGTTGTAGTAACCATGAACACTGAAGCTTTCTTT. Full variable domain (outside the CDR3, taken from reference TRBV29-1 and TRBJ1-1): SAVISQKPSRDICQRGTSLTIQCQVDSQVTMMFWYRQQPGQSLTLIATANQGSEATYESGFVIDKFPISRPNLTFSTLTVSNMSPEDSSIYLCSVVVTMNTEAFFGQGTRLTVV.

The V and J genes are TRBV6-5 and TRBJ1-1, with TRBD1 identical over 9 bases. The ends lost 5 bases at V and 4 bases at J; junction bases unmatched: 8. The CDR3 has 15 amino acids. The germline V gene encodes CDR1 MNHEY and CDR2 SVGAGI. The DNA for the CDR3 is TGTGCCAGCAGTCGCGACAGGGGGGCGGGCACTGAAGCTTTCTTT. Amino acids: CASSRDRGAGTEAFF.

The chain has TRBV18 and TRBJ1-4, with a possible D match to TRBD1 (5 bases). V was pared by 3 bases and J by 0 bases, with 8 bases between. Germline CDR1 and CDR2: KGHSH and LQKENI. This CDR3 is built from 15 residues. The chain's CDR3 is CASSPTTATNEKLFF. The CDR3 bases are TGTGCCAGCTCACCCACGACAGCAACTAATGAAAAACTGTTTTTT.

The gene calls are TRBV9 and TRBJ1-6; D remains ambiguous. V dropped 2 bases and J dropped 10 bases, with 13 bases sitting between them. CDR3 size: 14 residues. Germline-derived CDR1 and CDR2 are SGDLS and YYNGEE. The CDR3 loop is CASSVLSATSPLHF. In DNA form, the CDR3 reads TGTGCCAGCAGCGTTCTGAGCGCGACGTCACCCCTCCACTTT.

The chain is built from TRBV5-1 and TRBJ1-2, with D possibly being TRBD1 (5 bases). The ends were cut back, 4 bases at V and 1 base at J, with 8 bases in the middle. The CDR3 is 13 amino acids. The germline CDR1 and CDR2 sequences are SGHRS and YFSETQ. The CDR3 nucleotides are TGCGCCAGCAGCCCGGGGGGTAACTATGGCTACACCTTC. It yields the protein CASSPGGNYGYTF. Full variable domain (rest looked up from reference TRBV5-1 and TRBJ1-2): KAGVTQTPRYLIKTRGQQVTLSCSPISGHRSVSWYQQTPGQGLQFLFEYFSETQRNKGNFPGRFSGRQFSNSRSEMNVSTLELGDSALYLCASSPGGNYGYTFGSGTRLTVV.

CDR3 region: CASSRVGVNEKLFF. CDR3 in DNA: TGCGCCAGCAGCCGGGTCGGAGTGAATGAAAAACTGTTTTTT. The chain has TRBV5-1 and TRBJ1-4, with D unresolved. The CDR3 loop spans 14 amino acids. Looked up from germline, CDR1 is SGHRS and CDR2 is YFSETQ. V was cut by 4 bases and J by 5 bases, with 12 bases left in between.

V is TRBV5-4 and J is TRBJ2-3, with a tentative D call TRBD2 (5 bases). The CDR3 sequence is 14 residues long. Germline V gene sequence: CDR1 SGHNT, CDR2 YYREEE (reference sequence). V was clipped by 4 bases and J by 2 bases, with 11 bases between them. CDR3 in amino acids: CASSLGGYTDTQYF. The DNA of the CDR3 is TGTGCCAGCAGCCTAGGAGGTTACACAGATACGCAGTATTTT.

The CDR3, as DNA: TGTGCCAGCAGCCCCCGGCTAGCTGCTAGCTCCTACGAGCAGTACTTC. Its protein product is CASSPRLAASSYEQYF. V is TRBV9 and J is TRBJ2-7, with D perhaps TRBD2 (5 bases). In germline, CDR1 is SGDLS, CDR2 YYNGEE. CDR3 length equals 16 residues. Trimming cost V 4 bases and J 0 bases, with 17 bases left between them.

The rearrangement joins TRBV2 to TRBJ2-5; D perhaps matches TRBD1 (5 bases). Trimming pared 6 bases from V and 3 bases from J, leaving 14 bases between. Germline CDR1 and CDR2: SNHLY and FYNNEI. This CDR3 is 14 amino acids long. The CDR3: CASSLGVRKETQYF. The CDR3 nucleotides are TGTGCCAGCAGCCTAGGGGTTCGGAAAGAGACCCAGTACTTC.

The chain joins TRBV18 to TRBJ1-1; TRBD1 might be the D (5 bases). V shed 3 bases and J shed 6 bases, with 14 bases lying between them. Germline values: CDR1 KGHSH, CDR2 LQKENI. This CDR3 spans 14 amino acids. CDR3 region: CASSPGLGGAEAFF. CDR3 coding DNA: TGTGCCAGCTCACCTGGCCTGGGGGGAGCTGAAGCTTTCTTT.

This chain joins TRBV5-1 and TRBJ1-4; maybe TRBD1 (6 bases). Trimming stripped 7 bases from V and 4 bases from J, with 11 bases between. Germline CDR1 reads SGHRS; CDR2 reads YFSETQ. The CDR3 length is 13 residues. This CDR3 is CASGRDNNEKLFF. In nucleotides, the CDR3 is TGCGCCAGCGGGAGGGACAATAATGAAAAACTGTTTTTT.

This chain uses TRBV5-1 with TRBJ2-3; 10 nucleotides align to TRBD1. Germline loops: CDR1 SGHRS, CDR2 YFSETQ. V lost 6 bases to trimming and J lost 4 bases; unmatched junction nucleotides: 8. This CDR3 spans 15 amino acids. CDR3 protein: CASIRGDRGPDTQYF. In DNA form, the CDR3 reads TGCGCCAGCATTCGCGGGGACAGGGGTCCAGATACGCAGTATTTT.

The gene calls are TRBV19 and TRBJ1-2; 10 bases are a match to TRBD1. The CDR3 contains 15 residues. CDR1 is LNHDA, CDR2 SQIVND, per germline (reference sequence). Trimming cost V 5 bases and J 7 bases; bases outside gene matches: 10. CDR3 nucleotide sequence: TGTGCCAGTAGTCTCCTACGACAGGGGGCGCCTGGCTACACCTTC. Its translation is CASSLLRQGAPGYTF.

The chain employs TRBV7-3 and TRBJ1-1, with TRBD1 matching 8 bases. Germline CDR1 and CDR2: SGHTA and FQGTGA. This CDR3 spans 12 amino acids. The V segment lost 3 bases and the J segment 6 bases; nucleotides outside the gene matches: 0. The CDR3 sequence is CASSFRGPEAFF. The CDR3 nucleotides are TGTGCCAGCAGCTTCAGGGGGCCTGAAGCTTTCTTT.

V usage is TRBV19 and J usage is TRBJ1-5, with 8 bases identical to TRBD1. The V and J ends lost 6 bases and 8 bases, in that order; junction bases with no gene match: 9. The CDR3 sequence is 14 residues long. The germline gives CDR1 LNHDA, CDR2 SQIVND (reference sequence). CDR3 nucleotide sequence: TGTGCCAGTAGCCTGGACAGGGCCGTGGAGCCCCAGCATTTT. This encodes CASSLDRAVEPQHF.

The chain combines TRBV18 with TRBJ1-1; D may be TRBD1 (5 bases). The CDR3 is 16 amino acids. Trimming took 5 bases from V and 2 from J, leaving 18 bases between them. Germline values: CDR1 KGHSH, CDR2 LQKENI. This CDR3 is CASSFRTPYPNTEAFF. The CDR3 bases are TGTGCCAGCTCATTTCGGACACCCTATCCCAACACTGAAGCTTTCTTT.

This chain uses TRBV10-2 with TRBJ1-5; D ambiguous. V was cut by 3 bases and J by 4 bases, with 7 bases left in between. CDR3 size: 13 residues. CDR1 WSHSY and CDR2 SAAADI come from the germline V gene. This CDR3 is CASSDTENQPQHF. The CDR3 DNA follows: TGCGCCAGCAGTGACACAGAAAATCAGCCCCAGCATTTT.

V is TRBV5-1 and J is TRBJ2-2; tentatively, D is TRBD1 (6 bases). The CDR3 covers 14 residues. Per germline, CDR1 SGHRS and CDR2 YFSETQ. The V end lost 1 base, the J end lost 6 bases, and 10 bases lay between the germline ends. The CDR3 here is CASSLLPGAGELFF. DNA for the CDR3: TGCGCCAGCAGCTTGTTACCAGGGGCCGGGGAGCTGTTTTTT. Combining the CDR3 with reference TRBV5-1 and TRBJ2-2 gives the whole variable domain KAGVTQTPRYLIKTRGQQVTLSCSPISGHRSVSWYQQTPGQGLQFLFEYFSETQRNKGNFPGRFSGRQFSNSRSEMNVSTLELGDSALYLCASSLLPGAGELFFGEGSRLTVL.

The CDR3, as DNA: TGCGCCAGCAGCTTGGAAGGGTTAGCGGGGGCGCCCCTTGATACGCAGTATTTT. It yields the protein CASSLEGLAGAPLDTQYF. This chain links TRBV5-1 with TRBJ2-3, with 9 bases lining up with TRBD2. The CDR3 has 18 residues. Germline V gene data show CDR1 as SGHRS and CDR2 as YFSETQ. The trim removed 0 bases at V and 6 bases at J, leaving 14 bases unmatched. Filled out from reference TRBV5-1 and TRBJ2-3, the complete variable domain reads KAGVTQTPRYLIKTRGQQVTLSCSPISGHRSVSWYQQTPGQGLQFLFEYFSETQRNKGNFPGRFSGRQFSNSRSEMNVSTLELGDSALYLCASSLEGLAGAPLDTQYFGPGTRLTVL.

The chain is built from TRBV10-3 and TRBJ1-5; D is unresolved. Between the trimmed V and J ends, which lost 1 base and 6 bases, there was a span of 13 bases. This CDR3 comprises 15 residues. The germline V gene encodes CDR1 ENHRY and CDR2 SYGVKD. As DNA, the CDR3 is TGTGCCATCAGTGAGTACTCCCCAGGAGGTCAGCCCCAGCATTTT. Translated: CAISEYSPGGQPQHF.

The genes are TRBV28 and TRBJ1-2; tentative D call: TRBD1 (5 bases). Trimming took off 8 bases at V and 5 bases at J, with 12 bases between the two ends. The germline V gene has CDR1 MDHEN and CDR2 SYDVKM. The CDR3 runs to 12 residues. In nucleotides, the CDR3 is TGTGCCAGCCTGGGGCAGACTTATGGCTACACCTTC. Its protein product is CASLGQTYGYTF.

The genes are TRBV7-9 and TRBJ2-5; 7 nucleotides align to TRBD1. Germline V CDR1 and CDR2: SEHNR, FQNEAQ (reference sequence). V was pared by 4 bases and J by 4 bases, with 12 bases of the junction left unmatched. CDR3 size: 16 residues. In DNA form, the CDR3 reads TGTGCCAGCAGCTACAGAGGGGGATACAGGGGAGAGACCCAGTACTTC. It translates to CASSYRGGYRGETQYF.

The rearrangement links TRBV19 to TRBJ1-1, with D possibly TRBD1 on 6 matching bases. V was clipped by 7 bases and J by 3 bases, with 15 bases between them. Germline CDR1 and CDR2: LNHDA and SQIVND (reference sequence). The CDR3 has 14 amino acids. The CDR3 nucleotides read TGTGCCAGTACCTCTTGGGGGCGGGACACTGAAGCTTTCTTT. Translation: CASTSWGRDTEAFF.

The rearrangement joins TRBV11-2 to TRBJ2-7; D not certain. Per the germline V gene, CDR1 is SGHAT and CDR2 is FQNNGV. The CDR3 length is 13 residues. Trimming removed 3 bases at V and 2 bases at J, with 8 bases between. The CDR3 DNA reads as TGTGCCAGCAGCTTGGGCTTTCCCTACGAGCAGTACTTC. It yields the protein CASSLGFPYEQYF.

This chain connects TRBV5-4 to TRBJ2-7; 10 nucleotides line up with TRBD1. This CDR3 comprises 14 residues. V lost 4 bases, J lost 3 bases, and 4 bases stayed unmatched. Germline CDR1 and CDR2: SGHNT and YYREEE (reference sequence). The CDR3 nucleotides are TGTGCCAGCAGCGGCCGGGACAGGGGCTACGAGCAGTACTTC. This sequence encodes CASSGRDRGYEQYF.

V usage is TRBV2 and J usage is TRBJ1-2, with D possibly matching TRBD1 (6 bases). V shed 4 bases and J shed 4 bases, with 16 bases lying between them. Germline V gives CDR1 SNHLY, CDR2 FYNNEI. The CDR3 is 15 amino acids. The CDR3, as DNA: TGTGCCAGCAGTGCTTCCGGGGGGCGCGGCTATGGCTACACCTTC. Protein: CASSASGGRGYGYTF.